These 26 T cell receptor beta chains share one sample of origin, sequenced in a study of CD8 T cells in Susac syndrome. RNA in amounts of roughly 0.5 to 1 ug was reverse transcribed with random hexamers. TCRdb passed the immunoSEQ multiplex PCR reads through MiXCR, listing each CDR3 protein once. The sample lists about 300,000 distinct CDR3 sequences, approximately 89% occurring once. What was sequenced was CD8+ T cells from PBMCs. These receptors were obtained from a human donor with multiple sclerosis.

The chain couples TRBV4-1 to TRBJ2-1; 9 bases are shared with TRBD2. Germline lookup yields CDR1 MGHRA and CDR2 YSYEKL. The CDR3 runs to 12 residues. J was trimmed by 15 bases and V by 8 bases; bases with no gene match: 11. CDR3 DNA: TGCGCCAGCCGCGCGTCGAGCGGGGGGCCGTTCTTC. Translation gives CASRASSGGPFF.

J is TRBJ2-7 and V is TRBV6-1; TRBD1 matches at 8 bases. J was trimmed by 3 bases and V by 3 bases; bases with no gene match: 7. CDR1 MNHNS and CDR2 SASEGT come from the germline V gene. The CDR3 is made up of 15 amino acids. CDR3 DNA: TGTGCCAGCAGTGATACGGGACAGGCCCTCTACGAGCAGTACTTC. Translation: CASSDTGQALYEQYF.

This clonotype was counted only a few times. The genes are TRBV4-1 and TRBJ1-2; D remains ambiguous. The CDR3 has 15 amino acids. Germline CDR1 is MGHRA and CDR2 is YSYEKL. Trimming cost V 0 bases and J 4 bases, with 12 bases left between them. CDR3 DNA: TGCGCCAGCAGCCAAGATCGGGAGGGATCCTATGGCTACACCTTC. This translates into CASSQDREGSYGYTF.

The V and J genes are TRBV9 and TRBJ2-1, with 13 nucleotides matching TRBD2. CDR1 SGDLS and CDR2 YYNGEE come from the germline V gene. This CDR3 spans 16 amino acids. Trimming at V came to 3 bases and at J to 6 bases, leaving 6 bases not matched to a gene. CDR3 in amino acids: CASSEGGLAGLNEQFF. CDR3 sequence (DNA): TGTGCCAGCAGCGAGGGGGGACTAGCGGGGCTCAATGAGCAGTTCTTC.

The DNA of the CDR3 is TGTGCCAGCAGTCCCCCCCCGGGACAGGCTAGGAAAGGGCAGTTCTTC. As protein: CASSPPPGQARKGQFF. The chain couples TRBV28 to TRBJ2-1; 8 bases are shared with TRBD1. Germline trimming cut 5 bases from V and 12 bases from J; bases unmatched to any gene: 18. CDR3 size: 16 residues. Germline CDR1 reads MDHEN; CDR2 reads SYDVKM.

The chain combines TRBV2 with TRBJ2-3; the D gene is possibly TRBD2 (6 bases). Trimming stripped 11 bases from V and 2 bases from J, with 14 bases between. Germline V gene sequence: CDR1 SNHLY, CDR2 FYNNEI. This CDR3 spans 13 amino acids. Written as DNA, the CDR3 is TGTGCCGGAGAAGCGGGCTACACAGATACGCAGTATTTT. This codes for CAGEAGYTDTQYF.

This chain connects TRBV19 to TRBJ2-7; D uncertain. There are 13 residues in the CDR3. Germline V lookup: CDR1 LNHDA, CDR2 SQIVND (reference sequence). Trimming took 5 bases from V and 1 from J, leaving 9 bases between them. Here the CDR3 DNA reads TGTGCCAGTAGTCCCAAGAGGTCCTACGAGCAGTACTTC. As protein: CASSPKRSYEQYF.

A few counts support this clonotype. The genes are TRBV6-1 and TRBJ2-5, with 7 bases matching TRBD1. This CDR3 has 14 amino acids. V shed 7 bases, J shed 4 bases, and the junction held 9 bases outside the gene matches. From germline, CDR1 is MNHNS and CDR2 SASEGT. CDR3 bases: TGTGCCAGCATAGGTACAGGGGTAGTAGAGACCCAGTACTTC. Its translation is CASIGTGVVETQYF.

The rearrangement links TRBV7-9 to TRBJ1-3, with TRBD1 matching 10 bases. CDR3 length: 19 amino acids. V was clipped by 5 bases and J by 2 bases; unmatched bases: 15. The germline CDR1 and CDR2 sequences are SEHNR and FQNEAQ (reference sequence). The CDR3 bases are TGTGCCAGCAGCCCCGGACAGGGGGATAAGTCGCGCCCTGGAAACACCATATATTTT. Amino acid sequence: CASSPGQGDKSRPGNTIYF.

The chain uses TRBV20-1 and TRBJ2-7; D could derive from TRBD1 or TRBD2 (6 bases each). Germline CDR1 DFQATT, CDR2 SNEGSKA (reference sequence). The CDR3 has 15 amino acids. V lost 1 base and J lost 4, with 17 bases in between. The CDR3 DNA sequence: TGCAGTGCTAGAGCCGTTGGGGGGCCTATATACGAGCAGTACTTC. Its translation: CSARAVGGPIYEQYF.

In its sample, this clonotype was seen a few times. The rearrangement uses TRBV27 and TRBJ1-1; D not resolved. This CDR3 is built from 15 residues. Germline CDR1 and CDR2: MNHEY and SMNVEV (reference sequence). V gave up 2 bases and J gave up 3 bases, with 13 bases separating them. The CDR3 bases are TGTGCCAGCAGTTTAAGGGTCGTCGCGCACACTGAAGCTTTCTTT. Translation gives CASSLRVVAHTEAFF.

The chain carries TRBV29-1 and TRBJ1-1; possible D gene TRBD1, 6 bases. CDR1 and CDR2 from the germline V gene are SQVTM and ANQGSEA. This CDR3 has 14 residues. Trimming took 7 bases from V and 4 from J, leaving 19 bases between them. CDR3 coding DNA: TGCAGCGAGAGAGGGGGGAGGTTCGGCACTGAAGCTTTCTTT. As protein: CSERGGRFGTEAFF.

V is TRBV28 and J is TRBJ2-3, with D possibly being TRBD2 (7 bases). With 8 bases removed from V and 8 bases from J, the gap between germline ends came to 17 bases. The CDR3 is made up of 13 amino acids. From germline, CDR1 is MDHEN and CDR2 SYDVKM. CDR3 region: CASENKRGGTQYF. Here the CDR3 DNA reads TGTGCCAGCGAAAACAAAAGGGGGGGTACGCAGTATTTT.

The chain links TRBV9 to TRBJ1-1; 8 bases map to TRBD1. The germline CDR1 and CDR2 sequences are SGDLS and YYNGEE. Trimming at V came to 5 bases and at J to 1 base, leaving 4 bases not matched to a gene. CDR3 length equals 14 residues. The CDR3 DNA is TGTGCCAGCAGTGAAACAGGGGGGAACACTGAAGCTTTCTTT. It specifies CASSETGGNTEAFF.

V usage is TRBV7-9 and J usage is TRBJ2-7; no clear D. Between the trimmed V and J ends, which lost 5 bases and 2 bases, there was a span of 13 bases. The length of the CDR3 is 14 residues. The germline V gene encodes CDR1 SEHNR and CDR2 FQNEAQ (reference sequence). For the CDR3, the DNA is TGTGCCAGCAGCCCCCCAGGATATACCTACGAGCAGTACTTC. It codes for CASSPPGYTYEQYF.

This CDR3 reads CASSLASRGTEAFF. The CDR3 DNA reads as TGTGCCAGCAGCTTAGCGAGCCGCGGGACTGAAGCTTTCTTT. J is TRBJ1-1 and V is TRBV7-9, with D hard to call. The CDR3 spans 14 residues. V lost 0 bases, J lost 5 bases, and 10 bases lay in between. Germline V gene lookup returns CDR1 SEHNR and CDR2 FQNEAQ (reference sequence).

This clonotype occurred once. The rearrangement joins TRBV13 to TRBJ2-3; possibly TRBD2 for D (5 bases). The CDR3 is 15 amino acids. CDR1 is PRHDT and CDR2 is FYEKMQ in the germline V gene (reference sequence). Trimming took off 4 bases at V and 8 bases at J, with 19 bases between the two ends. The CDR3 nucleotides read TGTGCCAGCAGCTCAGGCCAATCCGGGAACAGTACGCAGTATTTT. It specifies CASSSGQSGNSTQYF.

The rearrangement links TRBV3-1 to TRBJ2-2, with D maybe TRBD1 (6 bases). The V and J ends lost 1 base and 4 bases respectively, with 10 bases between them. Per the germline V gene, CDR1 is LGHDT and CDR2 is YNNKEL (reference sequence). The length of the CDR3 is 15 residues. The DNA of the CDR3 is TGTGCCAGCAGCCAAGGGGACATACGCACCGGGGAGCTGTTTTTT. Its translation is CASSQGDIRTGELFF.

J is TRBJ2-5 and V is TRBV11-1; 7 bases are a match to TRBD2. Per the germline V gene, CDR1 is SGHAT and CDR2 is FQDESV (reference sequence). This CDR3 spans 18 amino acids. V lost 5 bases, J lost 1 base, and 16 bases stayed unmatched. The CDR3 coding sequence is TGTGCCAGCAGCGAAGGGACCGGGACTACCCTCCTCCAAGAGACCCAGTACTTC. This codes for CASSEGTGTTLLQETQYF.

The chain uses TRBV19 and TRBJ1-4; no definite D call. The V and J ends lost 4 bases and 0 bases respectively, with 9 bases between them. This CDR3 has 15 amino acids. Per germline, CDR1 LNHDA and CDR2 SQIVND (reference sequence). CDR3 sequence (DNA): TGTGCCAGTAGTAGCGGAGTTTCAACTAATGAAAAACTGTTTTTT. It is translated as CASSSGVSTNEKLFF. Combining the CDR3 with reference TRBV19 and TRBJ1-4 gives the whole variable domain DGGITQSPKYLFRKEGQNVTLSCEQNLNHDAMYWYRQDPGQGLRLIYYSQIVNDFQKGDIAEGYSVSREKKESFPLTVTSAQKNPTAFYLCASSSGVSTNEKLFFGSGTQLSVL.

The chain recombines TRBV7-3 with TRBJ2-5; D not resolved. Germline lookup yields CDR1 SGHTA and CDR2 FQGTGA. The CDR3 is made up of 13 amino acids. V was trimmed by 5 bases and J by 5 bases, leaving 12 bases between them. The CDR3 sequence is CASSPLPMETQYF. As DNA, the CDR3 is TGTGCCAGCAGCCCCCTCCCTATGGAGACCCAGTACTTC.

The rearrangement links TRBV6-2 or TRBV6-3 to TRBJ1-5; 8 nucleotides align to TRBD1. The trim removed 5 bases at V and 4 bases at J, leaving 4 bases unmatched. There are 14 residues in the CDR3. CDR1 and CDR2 (germline): MNHEY, SVGEGT. Here the CDR3 DNA reads TGTGCCAGCAGTAAATGGACAGGGAATCAGCCCCAGCATTTT. Translation: CASSKWTGNQPQHF.

The CDR3 loop is CASSPATGPTDTEAFF. CDR3 sequence (DNA): TGTGCCAGCTCACCAGCTACGGGCCCTACGGACACTGAAGCTTTCTTT. This chain joins TRBV18 and TRBJ1-1; D uncertain. V was shortened by 2 bases and J by 3 bases, with 16 bases between the two germline ends. There are 16 residues in the CDR3. Germline V gives CDR1 KGHSH, CDR2 LQKENI.

The chain links TRBV5-1 to TRBJ1-5; the D gene is possibly TRBD1 (6 bases). V dropped 0 bases and J dropped 7 bases, with 14 bases sitting between them. The length of the CDR3 is 15 residues. Germline loops: CDR1 SGHRS, CDR2 YFSETQ. Here the CDR3 DNA reads TGCGCCAGCAGCTTGGCCGGGGGCGAGTACCAGCCCCAGCATTTT. Translation: CASSLAGGEYQPQHF.

This chain uses TRBV9 with TRBJ1-1; D gene unclear. Trimming took off 3 bases at V and 0 bases at J, with 9 bases between the two ends. CDR3 length: 14 amino acids. Germline lookup yields CDR1 SGDLS and CDR2 YYNGEE. The CDR3 nucleotides are TGTGCCAGCAGCGGCGGAGATATGAACACTGAAGCTTTCTTT. This translates into CASSGGDMNTEAFF.

V usage is TRBV10-2 and J usage is TRBJ1-5, with D hard to call. The CDR3 runs to 12 residues. Germline V gene lookup returns CDR1 WSHSY and CDR2 SAAADI. The V gene lost 5 bases and the J gene lost 7 bases, with 9 bases spanning the gap. The CDR3 DNA is TGCGCCAGCAGTCCGGACCTCCAGCCCCAGCATTTT. It encodes CASSPDLQPQHF.